This TCR beta chain was observed in a study of glioma-infiltrating T cells. This clonotype has ten or more counts. Its specificity is unknown. Study observations and caveats: Tissue and blood shared very few CDR3 sequences.

TCR alpha and beta CDR3 regions were amplified from RNA using iRepertoire nested multiplex PCR. Tissue mRNA or PBMC total RNA, 100-400 ng, went into one-step reverse transcription and amplification. TCRdb recomputed calls from the multiplex PCR reads with MiXCR, one row per CDR3 protein. The table lists roughly 100,000 distinct CDR3 sequences, roughly 30% of them singletons. The CDR3 is 15 residues long. Trimming removed 8 bases from V and 0 bases from J, with 17 bases in between. CDR1 is MNHEY, CDR2 SMNVEV, per germline (reference sequence). The source of this sequence is a human donor with low-grade glioma or glioblastoma, undergoing nonglioma brain surgery, or in good health (not recorded which). This chain joins TRBV27 and TRBJ2-7, with D possibly TRBD1 on 6 matching bases. The source material was glioma tissue, nonneoplastic brain tissue, or PBMCs (not recorded which). The CDR3 nucleotides read TGTGCCAGCTCTATCTGGGGGCCCCTCTCCTACGAGCAGTACTTC. Amino acids: CASSIWGPLSYEQYF.